One sample yielded the 28 T cell receptor beta chains listed below, sequenced in a study of regulatory T cells in long-lasting Graves disease. Described time point: newly diagnosed GD, antithyroid drugs for less than 3 months. The TCR library was made from RNA that had been extracted from PBMCs in TRIzol. Arm-PCR of CDR3 regions and iRepertoire HTBI primers were the basis on which TCR beta libraries were built. TCRdb reprocessed the multiplex PCR reads with MiXCR, giving one entry per CDR3 protein. The sample has a few hundred thousand distinct CDR3 sequences, about an eighth seen once. These data also featured in a second study, about T cells in Graves' hyperthyroidism and ophthalmopathy.

Sequencing used peripheral blood mononuclear cells (PBMCs), obtained at new diagnosis, from a patient treated with antithyroid drugs. These TCRs come from a woman aged 18-29 years with Graves disease.

The CDR3 region has the DNA TGTGCCAGCAGCTCCATTGGGGGAGGCAATCAGCCCCAGCATTTT. Translating gives CASSSIGGGNQPQHF. The gene calls are TRBV7-9 and TRBJ1-5; possibly TRBD1 for D (5 bases). The CDR3 has 15 amino acids. Looked up from germline, CDR1 is SEHNR and CDR2 is FQNEAQ (reference sequence). The V and J ends lost 4 bases and 2 bases respectively, with 12 bases between them. The variable domain in full, with the rest retrieved from reference TRBV7-9 and TRBJ1-5, is DTGVSQNPRHKITKRGQNVTFRCDPISEHNRLYWYRQTLGQGPEFLTYFQNEAQLEKSRLLSDRFSAERPKGSFSTLEIQRTEQGDSAMYLCASSSIGGGNQPQHFGDGTRLSIL.

This clonotype occurred many times. V is TRBV20-1 and J is TRBJ2-1; no clear D. The CDR3 sequence is 14 residues long. V was clipped by 1 base and J by 5 bases, with 12 bases between them. Germline V gives CDR1 DFQATT, CDR2 SNEGSKA (reference sequence). CDR3 coding DNA: TGCAGTGCTAGAGGGATGCTCCCGCACAATGAGCAGTTCTTC. It codes for CSARGMLPHNEQFF.

CDR3 sequence (DNA): TGCAGCGTTGCCCAGGGGTCCTATGGCTACACCTTC. Amino acid sequence: CSVAQGSYGYTF. This chain joins TRBV29-1 and TRBJ1-2; tentative D call: TRBD1 (6 bases). Germline CDR1 and CDR2: SQVTM and ANQGSEA. Trimming took off 4 bases at V and 4 bases at J, with 10 bases between the two ends. CDR3 size: 12 residues.

The V call is TRBV19, the J call TRBJ1-5; 8 bases align to TRBD1. Germline trimming cut 3 bases from V and 5 bases from J; bases unmatched to any gene: 3. CDR1 is LNHDA, CDR2 SQIVND, per germline (reference sequence). The CDR3 is 14 residues long. CDR3 in DNA: TGTGCCAGTAGTATGACAGGGGAGTATCAGCCCCAGCATTTT. The encoded protein is CASSMTGEYQPQHF.

At least ten counts were recorded for this clonotype. The V and J genes are TRBV28 and TRBJ2-3; weak D call: TRBD2 (6 bases). From germline, CDR1 is MDHEN and CDR2 SYDVKM. Trimming left V 6 bases short and J 1 base short, with 14 bases between. The CDR3 has 15 residues. The CDR3 sequence: CASSRELAGTDTQYF. Written as DNA, the CDR3 is TGTGCCAGCAGCCGGGAACTAGCCGGCACAGATACGCAGTATTTT.

This clonotype was recorded many times. The chain is built from TRBV2 and TRBJ2-3, with 7 bases fitting TRBD2. Per the germline V gene, CDR1 is SNHLY and CDR2 is FYNNEI. The CDR3 runs 15 residues. Germline trimming cut 8 bases from V and 2 bases from J; bases unmatched to any gene: 10. The CDR3 reads CASARPSGITDTQYF. The CDR3 DNA reads as TGTGCCAGCGCGAGGCCCAGCGGGATCACAGATACGCAGTATTTT.

This clonotype has at least ten counts. CDR3 nucleotides: TGTGCCAGCAGCGCGCTTCGAGGGGACCAGCCCCAGCATTTT. It translates to CASSALRGDQPQHF. The chain couples TRBV27 to TRBJ1-5; perhaps TRBD1 as D (5 bases). Germline CDR1 is MNHEY and CDR2 is SMNVEV (reference sequence). Trimming left V 6 bases short and J 7 bases short, with 16 bases between. CDR3 length equals 14 residues.

The V and J genes are TRBV7-8 and TRBJ1-3; no clear D. Trimming took off 5 bases at V and 0 bases at J, with 11 bases between the two ends. The V gene's germline CDR1 is SGHVS and CDR2 FQNEAQ. This CDR3 spans 15 amino acids. The CDR3 sequence: CASSPTTSSGNTIYF. The CDR3 DNA reads as TGTGCCAGCAGCCCGACGACTAGCTCTGGAAACACCATATATTTT. The full variable domain, rest sourced from reference TRBV7-8 and TRBJ1-3, is GAGVSQSPRYKVAKRGQDVALRCDPISGHVSLFWYQQALGQGPEFLTYFQNEAQLDKSGLPSDRFFAERPEGSVSTLKIQRTQQEDSAVYLCASSPTTSSGNTIYFGEGSWLTVV.

This clonotype was found many times. The chain employs TRBV10-3 and TRBJ2-1; TRBD2 agrees at 13 bases. The CDR3 is 19 amino acids. Germline V gives CDR1 ENHRY, CDR2 SYGVKD. With 6 bases clipped from V and 0 bases from J, the junction kept 11 bases outside the gene matches. In DNA form, the CDR3 reads TGTGCCATCAGGGGTCCGACTAGCGGGGGGAGCAACTCCTACAATGAGCAGTTCTTC. This sequence encodes CAIRGPTSGGSNSYNEQFF.

This clonotype has just a few counts. The CDR3 coding sequence is TGTGCCAGCAGCTCATTAGTCAACACTGAAGCTTTCTTT. Its translation is CASSSLVNTEAFF. This chain uses TRBV7-9 with TRBJ1-1, with D unresolved. V was trimmed by 4 bases and J by 2 bases, leaving 8 bases between them. From germline, CDR1 is SEHNR and CDR2 FQNEAQ (reference sequence). The CDR3 length is 13 residues. Full variable domain (outside the CDR3, taken from reference TRBV7-9 and TRBJ1-1): DTGVSQNPRHKITKRGQNVTFRCDPISEHNRLYWYRQTLGQGPEFLTYFQNEAQLEKSRLLSDRFSAERPKGSFSTLEIQRTEQGDSAMYLCASSSLVNTEAFFGQGTRLTVV.

This clonotype appeared a few times. J is TRBJ2-3 and V is TRBV20-1; 9 bases are shared with TRBD2. J was trimmed by 6 bases and V by 3 bases; bases with no gene match: 7. The V gene's germline CDR1 is DFQATT and CDR2 SNEGSKA (reference sequence). The CDR3 extends over 14 amino acids. The CDR3 here is CSASGAGGPDTQYF. Written as DNA, the CDR3 is TGCAGTGCTAGTGGGGCGGGGGGGCCCGATACGCAGTATTTT.

This clonotype was seen repeatedly, ten times or more. The gene calls are TRBV12-5 and TRBJ1-1; maybe TRBD1 (5 bases). The V gene's germline CDR1 is LGHNT and CDR2 FRNRAP. CDR3 length: 14 residues. The germline V and J ends were trimmed by 3 bases and 6 bases, with 14 bases remaining between them. Here the CDR3 DNA reads TGTGCTAGTGGTTTAGGGCCTCGGGGCGCTGAAGCTTTCTTT. Encoded protein: CASGLGPRGAEAFF.

Ten or more counts support this clonotype. The chain recombines TRBV28 with TRBJ1-2; TRBD1 matches at 9 bases. Germline CDR1 is MDHEN and CDR2 is SYDVKM. This CDR3 comprises 15 residues. V gave up 6 bases and J gave up 2 bases; unmatched junction bases: 7. The chain's CDR3 is CASSSTGGENYGYTF. The DNA for the CDR3 is TGTGCCAGCAGCTCTACAGGGGGCGAGAACTATGGCTACACCTTC.

In its sample, this clonotype was seen many times. This rearrangement joins TRBV5-1 to TRBJ2-2; D ambiguous. CDR1 is SGHRS, CDR2 YFSETQ, per germline. The CDR3 has 16 residues. Between the trimmed V and J ends, which lost 1 base and 0 bases, there was a span of 10 bases. Here the CDR3 DNA reads TGCGCCAGCAGCTTGACAGTGCCTTCGAACACCGGGGAGCTGTTTTTT. Translation: CASSLTVPSNTGELFF.

At least ten counts were recorded for this clonotype. This chain links TRBV20-1 with TRBJ1-2, with a possible D match to TRBD1 (6 bases). The CDR3 spans 13 residues. The germline gives CDR1 DFQATT, CDR2 SNEGSKA (reference sequence). The germline V and J ends were trimmed by 5 bases and 3 bases, with 13 bases remaining between them. CDR3 residues: CSAPPRTDYGYTF. DNA for the CDR3: TGCAGTGCTCCGCCCCGGACAGACTATGGCTACACCTTC.

This clonotype was found many times. This chain links TRBV14 with TRBJ2-1; D not certain. The V gene lost 2 bases and the J gene lost 8 bases, with 7 bases spanning the gap. CDR1 is SGHDN, CDR2 FVKESK, per germline. The CDR3 is 12 residues long. The CDR3: CASSQTADEQFF. CDR3 DNA sequence: TGTGCCAGCAGCCAAACAGCCGATGAGCAGTTCTTC.

This clonotype has at least ten counts. The genes are TRBV28 and TRBJ2-7; TRBD1 aligns across 7 bases. V was clipped by 6 bases and J by 5 bases; unmatched bases: 7. Germline V gene data show CDR1 as MDHEN and CDR2 as SYDVKM. There are 13 residues in the CDR3. The CDR3 bases are TGTGCCAGCAGCGACAGGGCTTTTGACGAGCAGTACGTC. This translates into CASSDRAFDEQYV.

As regards this clonotype: A much larger clone sits a single nucleotide away, making a read error possible. The CDR3 does not close with the conserved phenylalanine or tryptophan, likely indicating a read error. This chain joins TRBV10-3 and TRBJ2-1; 10 bases line up with TRBD2. This CDR3 spans 12 amino acids. Trimming at V came to 8 bases and at J to 12 bases, leaving 7 bases not matched to a gene. Germline V lookup: CDR1 ENHRY, CDR2 SYGVKD. This chain's CDR3 is CAIGLAGDLQFL. CDR3 sequence (DNA): TGTGCCATCGGGCTAGCGGGGGATCTGCAGTTCCTC.

This clonotype was detected ten times or more. This chain uses TRBV2 with TRBJ1-1, with D uncertain. The germline gives CDR1 SNHLY, CDR2 FYNNEI. This CDR3 is built from 15 residues. The V end lost 7 bases, the J end lost 4 bases, and 19 bases lay between the germline ends. CDR3 loop: CASMFSGRTGTEAFF. For the CDR3, the DNA is TGTGCCAGCATGTTTTCCGGGAGAACTGGCACTGAAGCTTTCTTT.

This clonotype was counted only a few times. The rearrangement uses TRBV6-2 or TRBV6-3 and TRBJ2-7; no clear D gene. This CDR3 is 16 amino acids long. CDR1 is MNHEY, CDR2 SVGEGT, per germline. Trimming cost V 2 bases and J 3 bases, with 17 bases left between them. The CDR3 DNA follows: TGTGCCAGCAGTTACCACAGCATTCCGTCGGGCTACGAGCAGTACTTC. Translation: CASSYHSIPSGYEQYF.

This chain uses TRBV4-3 with TRBJ1-6, with 9 bases that match TRBD1. The germline CDR1 and CDR2 sequences are LGHNA and YSLEER. V lost 6 bases to trimming and J lost 9 bases; unmatched junction nucleotides: 6. This CDR3 spans 14 amino acids. The CDR3 DNA sequence: TGCGCCAGCAGACTCGGACAGGGGACTTCACCCCTCCACTTT. Translated: CASRLGQGTSPLHF.

Ten or more counts support this clonotype. The rearrangement joins TRBV7-9 to TRBJ2-4; D is perhaps TRBD2 (8 bases). Trimming left V 4 bases short and J 4 bases short, with 20 bases between. Germline-derived CDR1 and CDR2 are SEHNR and FQNEAQ (reference sequence). This CDR3 region has 17 residues. CDR3 region: CASSSARGGQRKNIQYF. As DNA, the CDR3 is TGTGCCAGCAGCTCAGCTCGGGGGGGACAGAGGAAAAACATTCAGTACTTC.

This clonotype has only a few counts. The genes are TRBV4-2 and TRBJ2-6; 8 bases fit TRBD1. Germline V gives CDR1 LGHNA, CDR2 YNFKEQ. V lost 0 bases and J lost 0; bases outside the gene matches: 10. This CDR3 is built from 20 residues. The CDR3 is CASSQERGTGDFSGANVLTF. As DNA, the CDR3 is TGTGCCAGCAGCCAAGAAAGGGGGACAGGTGATTTCTCTGGGGCCAACGTCCTGACTTTC.

This clonotype was picked up a small number of times. The rearrangement uses TRBV4-1 and TRBJ2-1, with a possible D match to TRBD2 (7 bases). Trimming removed 4 bases at V and 10 bases at J, with 11 bases between. The CDR3 contains 12 residues. The germline CDR1 and CDR2 sequences are MGHRA and YSYEKL. The CDR3 DNA is TGCGCCAGCAGCCTAACGGGGGGCGAGCAGTTCTTC. This gives the protein CASSLTGGEQFF.

This clonotype was seen repeatedly, ten times or more. The chain joins TRBV10-3 to TRBJ2-6; 7 positions agree with TRBD2. V dropped 1 base and J dropped 4; count of bases not matched to a gene: 7. In germline, CDR1 is ENHRY, CDR2 SYGVKD. The CDR3 length is 17 residues. This CDR3 is CAISELAGESGANVLTF. In nucleotides, the CDR3 is TGTGCCATCAGTGAGTTGGCGGGAGAGTCCGGGGCCAACGTCCTGACTTTC.

This clonotype was counted ten times or more. The chain carries TRBV9 and TRBJ2-7; TRBD1 aligns across 10 bases. The CDR3 has 15 amino acids. The germline CDR1 and CDR2 sequences are SGDLS and YYNGEE. The V gene end was trimmed by 0 bases and the J gene end by 1 base; junction bases not matched to a gene: 1. The CDR3 nucleotides are TGTGCCAGCAGCGTAGGACAGGGGGCTTCCTACGAGCAGTACTTC. It specifies CASSVGQGASYEQYF.

The V gene is TRBV7-3, the J gene TRBJ2-7, with D unclear. The V end lost 1 base, the J end lost 1 base, and 11 bases lay between the germline ends. The CDR3 runs 15 residues. Germline loops: CDR1 SGHTA, CDR2 FQGTGA. CDR3 sequence reads: CASSLRAGSSYEQYF. DNA of the CDR3: TGTGCCAGCAGCTTAAGGGCAGGATCGTCCTACGAGCAGTACTTC.

The V call is TRBV6-4, the J call TRBJ2-5, with D hard to call. Trimming pared 5 bases from V and 2 bases from J, leaving 12 bases between. The CDR3 contains 14 residues. The germline V gene has CDR1 MRHNA and CDR2 SNTAGT. CDR3 nucleotide sequence: TGTGCCAGCAGTTATTATCCGCCACAAGAGACCCAGTACTTC. It translates to CASSYYPPQETQYF.